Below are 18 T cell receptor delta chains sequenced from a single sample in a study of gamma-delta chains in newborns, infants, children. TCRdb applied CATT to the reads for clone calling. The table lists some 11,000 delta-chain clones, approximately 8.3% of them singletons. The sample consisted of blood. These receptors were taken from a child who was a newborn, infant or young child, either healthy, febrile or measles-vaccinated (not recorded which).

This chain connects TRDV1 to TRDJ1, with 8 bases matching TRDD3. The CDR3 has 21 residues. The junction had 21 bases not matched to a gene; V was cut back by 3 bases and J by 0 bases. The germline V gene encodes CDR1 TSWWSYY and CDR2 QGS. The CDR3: CALGDLASHEYWGVYTDKLIF. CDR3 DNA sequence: TGTGCTCTTGGGGATCTGGCTTCCCACGAGTACTGGGGGGTGTACACCGATAAACTCATCTTT.

In DNA form, the CDR3 reads TGTGCTCTTGGGGGGACGTTCTATTTGGGGGGATGGCCCCCCGATAAACTCATCTTT. Its translation is CALGGTFYLGGWPPDKLIF. The J gene is TRDJ1, the V gene TRDV1, with TRDD3 identical over 7 bases. The germline V gene has CDR1 TSWWSYY and CDR2 QGS. There are 19 residues in the CDR3. The J segment lost 3 bases and the V segment lost 4 bases, leaving 20 bases of the junction unmatched.

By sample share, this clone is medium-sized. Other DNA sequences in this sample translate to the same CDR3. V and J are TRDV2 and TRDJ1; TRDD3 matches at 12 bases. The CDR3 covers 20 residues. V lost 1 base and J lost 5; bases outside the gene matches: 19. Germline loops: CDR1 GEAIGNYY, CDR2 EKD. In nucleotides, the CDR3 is TGTGCCTGTGACACGGCGGGATTTACTGGGGGATACCGAATCGATGATAAACTCATCTTT. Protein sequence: CACDTAGFTGGYRIDDKLIF.

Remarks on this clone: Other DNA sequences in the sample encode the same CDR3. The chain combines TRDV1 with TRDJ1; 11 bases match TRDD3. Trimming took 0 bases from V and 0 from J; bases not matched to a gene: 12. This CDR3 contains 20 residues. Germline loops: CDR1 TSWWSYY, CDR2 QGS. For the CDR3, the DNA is TGTGCTCTTGGGGAACTCGACAGGTACTGGGGGATATCTTACACCGATAAACTCATCTTT. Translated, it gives CALGELDRYWGISYTDKLIF.

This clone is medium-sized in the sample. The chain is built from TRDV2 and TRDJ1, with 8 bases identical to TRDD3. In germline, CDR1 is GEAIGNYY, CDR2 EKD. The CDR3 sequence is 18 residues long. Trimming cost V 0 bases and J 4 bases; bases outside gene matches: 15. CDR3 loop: CACDTVSRLGAHNDKLIF. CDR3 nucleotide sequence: TGTGCCTGTGACACCGTGAGTAGACTGGGGGCTCACAACGATAAACTCATCTTT.

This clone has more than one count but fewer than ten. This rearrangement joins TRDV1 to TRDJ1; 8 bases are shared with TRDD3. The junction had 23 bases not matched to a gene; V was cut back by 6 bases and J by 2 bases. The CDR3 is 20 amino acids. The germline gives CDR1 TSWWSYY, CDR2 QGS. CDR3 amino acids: CALGYGPCPTDWGWTDKLIF. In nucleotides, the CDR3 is TGTGCTCTTGGTTATGGTCCATGTCCTACCGACTGGGGGTGGACCGATAAACTCATCTTT.

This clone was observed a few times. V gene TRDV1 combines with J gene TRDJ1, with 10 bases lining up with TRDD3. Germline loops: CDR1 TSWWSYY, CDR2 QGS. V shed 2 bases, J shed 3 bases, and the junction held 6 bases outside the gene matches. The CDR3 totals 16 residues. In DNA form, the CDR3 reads TGTGCTCTTGGGGAAGGTCTTGGGGGATACTCCGATAAACTCATCTTT. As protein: CALGEGLGGYSDKLIF.

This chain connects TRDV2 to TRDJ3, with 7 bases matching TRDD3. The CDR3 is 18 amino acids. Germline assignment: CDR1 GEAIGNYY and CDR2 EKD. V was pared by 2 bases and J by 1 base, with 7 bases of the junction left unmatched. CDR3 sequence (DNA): TGTGCCTGTGACAATACTGGGGTAAGGTCCTGGGACACCCGACAGATGTTTTTC. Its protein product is CACDNTGVRSWDTRQMFF.

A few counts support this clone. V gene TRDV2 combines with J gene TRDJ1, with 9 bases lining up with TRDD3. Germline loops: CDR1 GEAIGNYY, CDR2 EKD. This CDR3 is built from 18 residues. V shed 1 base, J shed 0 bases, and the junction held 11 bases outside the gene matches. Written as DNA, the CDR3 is TGTGCCTGTGACACTCTACTCTCTACTGGGGGAAACACCGATAAACTCATCTTT. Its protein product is CACDTLLSTGGNTDKLIF.

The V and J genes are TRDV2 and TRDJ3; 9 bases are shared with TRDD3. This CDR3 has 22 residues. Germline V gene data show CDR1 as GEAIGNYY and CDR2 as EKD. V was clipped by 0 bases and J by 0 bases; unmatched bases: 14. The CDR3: CACDTVSGGFDTSSWDTRQMFF. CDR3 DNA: TGTGCCTGTGACACCGTTTCTGGGGGATTCGATACGAGCTCCTGGGACACCCGACAGATGTTTTTC.

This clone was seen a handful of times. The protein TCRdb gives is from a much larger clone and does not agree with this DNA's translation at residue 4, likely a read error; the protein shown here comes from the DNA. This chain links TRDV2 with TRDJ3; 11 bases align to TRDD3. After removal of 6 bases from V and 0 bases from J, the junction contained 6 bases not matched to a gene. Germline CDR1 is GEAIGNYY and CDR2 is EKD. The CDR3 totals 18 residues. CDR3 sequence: CACNSTGGYSWDTRQMFF. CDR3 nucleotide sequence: TGTGCCTGTAACAGTACTGGGGGATACTCCTGGGACACCCGACAGATGTTTTTC.

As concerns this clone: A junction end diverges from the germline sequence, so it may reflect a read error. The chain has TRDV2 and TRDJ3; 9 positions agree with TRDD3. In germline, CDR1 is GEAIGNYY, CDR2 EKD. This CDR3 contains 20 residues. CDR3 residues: CACDSILGETSSCDTRQMFF. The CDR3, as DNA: TGTGCCTGTGACAGCATACTGGGGGAGACCAGCTCCTGTGACACCCGACAGATGTTTTTC.

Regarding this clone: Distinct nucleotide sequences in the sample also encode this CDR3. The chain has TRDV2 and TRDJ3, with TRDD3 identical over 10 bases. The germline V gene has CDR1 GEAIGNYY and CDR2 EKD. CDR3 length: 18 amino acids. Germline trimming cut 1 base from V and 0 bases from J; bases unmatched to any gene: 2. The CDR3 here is CACDTGGYFSWDTRQMFF. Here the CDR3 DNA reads TGTGCCTGTGACACTGGGGGATACTTCTCCTGGGACACCCGACAGATGTTTTTC.

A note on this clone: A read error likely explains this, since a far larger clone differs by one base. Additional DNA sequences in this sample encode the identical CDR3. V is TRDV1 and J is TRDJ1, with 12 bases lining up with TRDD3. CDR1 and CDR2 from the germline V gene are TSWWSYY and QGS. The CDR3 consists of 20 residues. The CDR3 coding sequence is TGTGCTCTTGGGGAACCTCCGGTCCCCGGTACTGGGGGATACCCCGATAAACTCATCTTC. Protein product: CALGEPPVPGTGGYPDKLIF.

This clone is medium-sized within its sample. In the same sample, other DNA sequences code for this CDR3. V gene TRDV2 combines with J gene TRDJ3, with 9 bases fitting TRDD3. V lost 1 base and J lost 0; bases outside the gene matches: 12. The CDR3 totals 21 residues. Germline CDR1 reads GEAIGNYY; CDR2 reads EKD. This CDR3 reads CACDTAGGSGLDSWDTRQMFF. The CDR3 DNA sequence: TGTGCCTGTGACACGGCTGGGGGATCCGGCCTTGACTCCTGGGACACCCGACAGATGTTTTTC.

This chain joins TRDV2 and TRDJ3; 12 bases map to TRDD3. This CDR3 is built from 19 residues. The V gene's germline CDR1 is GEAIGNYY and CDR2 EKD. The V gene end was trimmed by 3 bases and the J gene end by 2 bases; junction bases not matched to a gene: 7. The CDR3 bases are TGTGCCTGTGACGTACTGGGGGATACAAACACCTGGGACACCCGACAGATGTTTTTC. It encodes CACDVLGDTNTWDTRQMFF.

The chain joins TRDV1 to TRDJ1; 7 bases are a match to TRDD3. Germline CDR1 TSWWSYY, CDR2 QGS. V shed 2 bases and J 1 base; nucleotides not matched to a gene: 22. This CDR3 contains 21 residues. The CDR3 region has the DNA TGTGCTCTTGGGGAAGCTGTAAACCCGTACTGGGGATCCTGGGCCACCGATAAACTCATCTTT. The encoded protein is CALGEAVNPYWGSWATDKLIF.

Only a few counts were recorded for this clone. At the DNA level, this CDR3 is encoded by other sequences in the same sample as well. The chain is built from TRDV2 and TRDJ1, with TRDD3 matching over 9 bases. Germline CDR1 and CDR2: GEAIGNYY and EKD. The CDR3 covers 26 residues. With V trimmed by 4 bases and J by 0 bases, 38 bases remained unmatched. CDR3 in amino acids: CACDQVSSTLWGVGEPGDTYTDKLIF. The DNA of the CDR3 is TGTGCCTGTGATCAAGTCTCATCTACGTTATGGGGAGTGGGAGAGCCTGGGGATACGTACACCGATAAACTCATCTTT.